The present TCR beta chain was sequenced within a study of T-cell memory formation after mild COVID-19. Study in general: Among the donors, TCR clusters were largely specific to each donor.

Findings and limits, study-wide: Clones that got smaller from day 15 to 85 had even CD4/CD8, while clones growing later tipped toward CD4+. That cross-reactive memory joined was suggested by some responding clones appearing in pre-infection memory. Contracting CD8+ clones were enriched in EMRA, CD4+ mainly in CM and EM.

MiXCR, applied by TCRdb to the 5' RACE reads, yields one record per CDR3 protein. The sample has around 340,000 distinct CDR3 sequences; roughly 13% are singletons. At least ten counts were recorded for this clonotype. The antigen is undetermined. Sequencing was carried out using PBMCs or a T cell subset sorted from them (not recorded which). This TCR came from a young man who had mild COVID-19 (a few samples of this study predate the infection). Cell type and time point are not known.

The CDR3 sequence: CASSPTGYEQYF. CDR3 DNA: TGTGCCAGCAGTCCGACAGGCTACGAGCAGTACTTC. The gene calls are TRBV12-3 or TRBV12-4 and TRBJ2-7; TRBD1 might be the D (6 bases). This CDR3 is 12 amino acids long. Between the trimmed V and J ends, which lost 5 bases and 3 bases, there was a span of 8 bases.